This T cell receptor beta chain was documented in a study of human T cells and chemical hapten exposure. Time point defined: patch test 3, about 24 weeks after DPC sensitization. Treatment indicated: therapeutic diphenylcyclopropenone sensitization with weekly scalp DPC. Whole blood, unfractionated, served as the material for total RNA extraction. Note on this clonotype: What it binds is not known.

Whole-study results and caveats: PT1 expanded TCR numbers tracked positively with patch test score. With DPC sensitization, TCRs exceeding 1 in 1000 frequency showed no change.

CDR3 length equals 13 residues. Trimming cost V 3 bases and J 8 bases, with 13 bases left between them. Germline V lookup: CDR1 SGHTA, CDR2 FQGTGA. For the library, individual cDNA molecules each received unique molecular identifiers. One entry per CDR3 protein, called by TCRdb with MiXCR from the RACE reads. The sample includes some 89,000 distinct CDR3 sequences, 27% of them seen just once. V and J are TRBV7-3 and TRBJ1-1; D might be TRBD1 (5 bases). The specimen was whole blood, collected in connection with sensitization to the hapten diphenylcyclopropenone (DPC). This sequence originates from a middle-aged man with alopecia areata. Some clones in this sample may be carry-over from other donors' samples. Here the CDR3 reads CASSLGPRLEAFF. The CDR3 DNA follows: TGTGCCAGCAGCTTGGGACCGAGACTCGAAGCTTTCTTT.